This T cell receptor (beta chain) appears in the sequencing data of a study of blood T cells in healthy people across ages. Only a few counts were recorded for this clonotype. The V gene lost 5 bases and the J gene lost 6 bases, with 17 bases spanning the gap. This CDR3 is 15 amino acids long. In germline, CDR1 is SEHNR, CDR2 FQNEAQ (reference sequence). With a J-beta primer mix and a sample-barcoded 5' primer, a second PCR ran roughly 6 to 11 cycles. Via MiXCR, TCRdb re-called the 5' RACE reads, giving one row per CDR3 protein. The table includes around 1,000,000 distinct CDR3 sequences, around 25% detected once. These data were likewise used in another study, on T cells of mothers and their children.

The TCR sequence derives from a girl aged 2-10 years in good health. The chain couples TRBV7-9 to TRBJ2-1; a possible D gene is TRBD2 (5 bases). Sequenced material: blood. As DNA, the CDR3 is TGTGCCAGCAGCCCCTTTCGCGCGGGTTCCAATGAGCAGTTCTTC. It translates to CASSPFRAGSNEQFF.